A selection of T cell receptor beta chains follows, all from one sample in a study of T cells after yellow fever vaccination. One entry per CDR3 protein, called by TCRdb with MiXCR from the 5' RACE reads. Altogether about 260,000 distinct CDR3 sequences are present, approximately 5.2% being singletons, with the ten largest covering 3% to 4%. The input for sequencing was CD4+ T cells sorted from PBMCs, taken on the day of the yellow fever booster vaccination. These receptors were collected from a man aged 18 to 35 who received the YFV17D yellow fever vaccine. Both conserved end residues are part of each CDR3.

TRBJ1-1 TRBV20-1 CSAPLLGSTEAFF
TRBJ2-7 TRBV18 CASSPRLGQGTYEQYF
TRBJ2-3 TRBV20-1 CSARGRTGGGTDTQYF
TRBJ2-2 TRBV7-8 CASSPKRGNTGELFF
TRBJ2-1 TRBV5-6 CASIRTDYNEQFF
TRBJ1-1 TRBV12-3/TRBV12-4 CACSIVGNTEAFF
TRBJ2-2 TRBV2 CASRSLKRELFF
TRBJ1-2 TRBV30 CAWTRGSGGYTF
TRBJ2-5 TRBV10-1 CASSAGVGGRDRETQYF
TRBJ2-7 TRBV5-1 CASSLGGPWGAYEQYF
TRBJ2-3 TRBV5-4 CASSLAPGAGDTDTQYF
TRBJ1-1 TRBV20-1 CSARPVPYTEAFF
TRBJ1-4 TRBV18 CASSQGQRNEKLFF
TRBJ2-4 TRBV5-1 CASSDGQGNIQYF
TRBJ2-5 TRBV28 CASSIAGGQETQYF
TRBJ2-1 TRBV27 CASSSNRKQFF
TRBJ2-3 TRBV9 CASSITGSTDTQYF
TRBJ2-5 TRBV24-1 CATQFAETQYF
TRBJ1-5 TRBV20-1 CSARYSNQPQHF
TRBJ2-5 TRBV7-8 CASSLGGPYDETQYF
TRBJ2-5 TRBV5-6 CASSLTLTGGPQGTQYF
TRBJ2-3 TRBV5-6 CASSFQGPDTQYF
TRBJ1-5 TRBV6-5 CASSYSAGDGNQPQHF
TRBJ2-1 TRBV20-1 CSASRGSEQFF
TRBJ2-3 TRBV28 CASSEMGGPTVTQYF